Sequencing of this T cell receptor beta chain was carried out in a study of T cell responses to AZD1222 COVID-19 vaccine. General observations from the study: A rise in Spike-specific TCR breadth and depth followed two AZD1222 doses. Among vaccine-associated CD4 TCRs, coverage spanned spike, with dominance at 160-218 and 743-854.

On this clone itself: Its antigen remains unknown.

V lost 0 bases, J lost 7 bases, and 6 bases stayed unmatched. Germline V lookup: CDR1 MNHEY, CDR2 SVGEGT. CDR3 length equals 16 residues. Timing groups of about 4 and about 12 weeks for second doses were pooled. TCRdb's table, derived via immunoSEQ multiplex PCR, lists solely in-frame clones and lacks some. The table records around 87,000 clones, 75% to 90% of them present only once. The receptor's source is an adult who received the AZD1222 COVID-19 vaccine. This specimen consisted of peripheral blood, obtained 28 days after the second AZD1222 dose. The chain recombines TRBV6-2 or TRBV6-3 with TRBJ1-6; TRBD1 matches at 7 bases. The CDR3 sequence: CASSYSRTGKNSPLHF. In DNA form, the CDR3 reads TGTGCCAGCAGTTACTCGAGGACAGGCAAAAATTCACCCCTCCACTTT.